This T cell receptor beta chain was profiled in a study of Ad26.COV2.S vaccination and SARS-CoV-2 variants. Noted treatment: around 19 received Ad26.COV2.S at low or high dose, single or two shots; roughly 5 received placebo; per-sample allocation not given. Collection of samples fell on day 63 after the first vaccine or placebo injection. The vaccine antigen was prefusion-stabilized Wuhan SARS-CoV-2 spike. The CDR3 is 15 amino acids. Trimming cost V 4 bases and J 2 bases; bases outside gene matches: 6. Germline lookup yields CDR1 SGHTS and CDR2 YDEGEE. The protocol was immunoSEQ multiplex PCR, while the TCRdb copy is restricted to in-frame clones and leaves out a portion. The sample includes about 480,000 clones, 87% seen only once; the top ten take roughly 12%. Comment on this clone: Its specificity is not known.

General study findings and limits: In TCR breadth and depth analyses, total T cell responses may have been underestimated.

The J gene is TRBJ2-1, the V gene TRBV5-8; TRBD1 matches 7 bases. The specimen comprised peripheral blood, sampled in a trial of Ad26.COV2.S vaccine versus placebo. This clonotype was sampled from a person between 18 and 65 years old who received the Ad26.COV2.S COVID-19 vaccine or a placebo. This CDR3 is CASSTGQSTYNEQFF. In DNA, the CDR3 is TGTGCCAGCAGCACGGGACAGTCGACCTACAATGAGCAGTTCTTC.